These 23 T cell receptor beta chains were sequenced from one sample in a study of the immune and genomic landscape of osteosarcoma (dated by TCRdb to 2019 to 2021). Receptor libraries were prepared by the immunoSEQ multiplex PCR assay. TCRdb limited this immuneACCESS table to in-frame rearrangements with V and J called. A share of clones is missing; checked studies link under half to unresolved V genes, and the rest is unexplained. This sample comprises about 10,000 clones, around 71% of them detected only once. The ten largest clones take up around 20% of the sample. Post-treatment primary, local recurrence and metastasis tumors from poor-prognosis patients were used as specimens. Input material: osteosarcoma tumor tissue from the lung. The origin of the receptors is a human donor with osteosarcoma.

The chain recombines TRBV30 with TRBJ1-6; D call uncertain. Germline-derived CDR1 and CDR2 are GTSNPN and SVGIG (reference sequence). This CDR3 is built from 15 residues. Trimming stripped 0 bases from V and 8 bases from J, with 14 bases between. CDR3 sequence (DNA): TGTGCCTGGAGTGTACTTTTGACCGAGTATTCACCCCTCCACTTT. Translated: CAWSVLLTEYSPLHF.

This clone has only a few counts. The rearrangement uses TRBV29-1 and TRBJ2-5, with 9 bases identical to TRBD1. Germline V CDR1 and CDR2: SQVTM, ANQGSEA. The length of the CDR3 is 15 residues. With 5 bases clipped from V and 1 base from J, the junction kept 8 bases outside the gene matches. The chain's CDR3 is CSVYGGQGLQETQYF. Written as DNA, the CDR3 is TGCAGCGTTTATGGGGGACAGGGCCTCCAAGAGACCCAGTACTTC.

The chain combines TRBV28 with TRBJ2-7; 8 nucleotides align to TRBD1. CDR3 size: 14 residues. Trimming removed 2 bases from V and 4 bases from J; junction bases left unmatched: 4. Germline assignment: CDR1 MDHEN and CDR2 SYDVKM. In DNA form, the CDR3 reads TGTGCCAGCAGTTTAGGACACAGGGGGTACGAGCAGTACTTC. It is translated as CASSLGHRGYEQYF. The variable domain in full, completed from reference TRBV28 and TRBJ2-7, reads DVKVTQSSRYLVKRTGEKVFLECVQDMDHENMFWYRQDPGLGLRLIYFSYDVKMKEKGDIPEGYSVSREKKERFSLILESASTNQTSMYLCASSLGHRGYEQYFGPGTRLTVT.

The rearrangement joins TRBV14 to TRBJ2-3, with no clear D. The CDR3 sequence is 13 residues long. Germline loops: CDR1 SGHDN, CDR2 FVKESK. Trimming pared 0 bases from V and 6 bases from J, leaving 7 bases between. CDR3: CASSQEWTDTQYF. In nucleotides, the CDR3 is TGTGCCAGCAGCCAAGAATGGACCGATACGCAGTATTTT.

The V and J genes are TRBV6-5 and TRBJ1-2; a possible D gene is TRBD1 (5 bases). The germline V and J ends were trimmed by 2 bases and 8 bases, with 15 bases remaining between them. From germline, CDR1 is MNHEY and CDR2 SVGAGI. CDR3 length: 14 residues. The CDR3 DNA sequence: TGTGCCAGCAGTTACCACGACAGCGAAACGGGCTACACCTTC. Translating gives CASSYHDSETGYTF.

The CDR3 sequence is CASGPPQGRHGYTF. Here the CDR3 DNA reads TGTGCCAGCGGACCACCACAGGGTCGGCATGGCTACACCTTC. The genes are TRBV9 and TRBJ1-2, with TRBD1 as a possible D gene (6 bases). The germline V gene encodes CDR1 SGDLS and CDR2 YYNGEE. This CDR3 has 14 residues. The ends were cut back, 7 bases at V and 6 bases at J, with 19 bases in the middle.

This chain links TRBV14 with TRBJ2-7; possibly TRBD1 for D (7 bases). Germline lookup yields CDR1 SGHDN and CDR2 FVKESK. The CDR3 is made up of 15 amino acids. Deletions cut 2 bases from V and 2 bases from J, with 13 bases between. CDR3 sequence reads: CASSQTGDSPYEQYF. As DNA, the CDR3 is TGTGCCAGCAGCCAAACGGGGGACAGCCCCTACGAGCAGTACTTC.

The chain recombines TRBV5-1 with TRBJ2-7; 7 positions match TRBD1. Germline loops: CDR1 SGHRS, CDR2 YFSETQ. This CDR3 has 18 amino acids. V gave up 5 bases and J gave up 4 bases; unmatched junction bases: 21. The CDR3 here is CASSPGQVHGPTAYEQYF. The CDR3 nucleotides are TGCGCCAGCAGTCCCGGACAGGTTCACGGCCCGACGGCGTACGAGCAGTACTTC.

The chain is built from TRBV9 and TRBJ2-3; D possibly corresponds to TRBD1 (6 bases). Trimming stripped 5 bases from V and 2 bases from J, with 18 bases between. Germline values: CDR1 SGDLS, CDR2 YYNGEE. This CDR3 region has 16 residues. CDR3 sequence: CASSRQVGNPTDTQYF. CDR3 coding DNA: TGTGCCAGCAGTCGACAGGTCGGCAACCCCACAGATACGCAGTATTTT.

This sequence joins TRBV5-6 and TRBJ1-4; the match to TRBD1 covers 12 bases. The CDR3 extends over 16 amino acids. J lost 7 bases, V lost 5 bases, and 9 bases had no gene match. Germline V CDR1 and CDR2: SGHDT, YYEEEE. CDR3 DNA sequence: TGTGCCAGCAGGCGCGGGACAGGGGGCTTCGGTGAAAAACTGTTTTTT. Amino acids: CASRRGTGGFGEKLFF.

The J gene is TRBJ2-7, the V gene TRBV19; 10 bases map to TRBD2. Germline V CDR1 and CDR2: LNHDA, SQIVND (reference sequence). V was clipped by 5 bases and J by 5 bases; unmatched bases: 12. CDR3 length: 16 amino acids. The CDR3 spells CASSPRGRLAGDEQYF. CDR3 nucleotides: TGTGCCAGTAGTCCACGCGGGCGGCTAGCGGGAGACGAGCAGTACTTC.

The CDR3, as DNA: TGTGCCAGCAGCCATACAGGGAATCAGCCCCAGCATTTT. Translated, it gives CASSHTGNQPQHF. The J gene is TRBJ1-5, the V gene TRBV4-2; D perhaps matches TRBD1 (6 bases). The V gene's germline CDR1 is LGHNA and CDR2 YNFKEQ. The CDR3 runs 13 residues. Trimming took off 3 bases at V and 4 bases at J, with 7 bases between the two ends.

The chain combines TRBV28 with TRBJ2-1; 8 nucleotides agree with TRBD2. The J segment lost 4 bases and the V segment lost 6 bases, leaving 11 bases of the junction unmatched. CDR3 length: 16 residues. Germline lookup yields CDR1 MDHEN and CDR2 SYDVKM. For the CDR3, the DNA is TGTGCCAGCAGGACAACCCTAGCGGGCAAATACAATGAGCAGTTCTTC. Translation gives CASRTTLAGKYNEQFF.

The CDR3 sequence is CASSVARTSTDTQYF. Here the CDR3 DNA reads TGTGCCAGCAGCGTCGCCCGGACAAGCACAGATACGCAGTATTTT. The rearrangement joins TRBV9 to TRBJ2-3; D is perhaps TRBD1 (5 bases). In germline, CDR1 is SGDLS, CDR2 YYNGEE. This CDR3 has 15 amino acids. V shed 2 bases and J shed 0 bases, with 10 bases lying between them.

This chain connects TRBV21-1 to TRBJ2-3; TRBD1 is taken as the D call from the table, unchecked against the DNA. TRBV21-1 is flagged as a pseudogene. This CDR3 contains 16 residues. CDR3 nucleotides: TGTGCCAGCAGCAAAGTAACAGGGGGGTTGCCAGATACGCAGTATTTT. Its translation: CASSKVTGGLPDTQYF.

As concerns this clone: Other DNA sequences within the sample encode an identical CDR3. The V call is TRBV6-5, the J call TRBJ1-1; D not resolved. Germline lookup yields CDR1 MNHEY and CDR2 SVGAGI. The CDR3 has 11 amino acids. The germline V and J ends were trimmed by 4 bases and 8 bases, with 8 bases remaining between them. The CDR3 sequence is CASSFDREAFF. CDR3 nucleotide sequence: TGTGCCAGCAGTTTTGACCGGGAAGCTTTCTTT.

V is TRBV7-9 and J is TRBJ2-1; 8 bases align to TRBD1. V lost 4 bases, J lost 0 bases, and 8 bases stayed unmatched. The CDR3 runs 17 residues. The germline V gene has CDR1 SEHNR and CDR2 FQNEAQ (reference sequence). The CDR3 bases are TGTGCCAGCAGCTGGGGACAGGACGCTAGCTCCTACAATGAGCAGTTCTTC. This gives the protein CASSWGQDASSYNEQFF.

This chain uses TRBV5-1 with TRBJ2-2; 8 bases are a match to TRBD2. J was trimmed by 6 bases and V by 3 bases; bases with no gene match: 16. Germline V lookup: CDR1 SGHRS, CDR2 YFSETQ. This CDR3 has 18 amino acids. This chain's CDR3 is CASSWRGFSSGSSGELFF. As DNA, the CDR3 is TGCGCCAGCAGCTGGAGGGGTTTTTCGAGCGGGAGTTCCGGGGAGCTGTTTTTT.

The chain combines TRBV30 with TRBJ2-2; 11 bases agree with TRBD1. Trimming took 0 bases from V and 6 from J; bases not matched to a gene: 6. The CDR3 runs 16 residues. In germline, CDR1 is GTSNPN, CDR2 SVGIG (reference sequence). CDR3 residues: CAWSVSRTGGPGELFF. In DNA, the CDR3 is TGTGCCTGGAGTGTATCACGGACAGGGGGCCCCGGGGAGCTGTTTTTT. Full variable domain (missing parts from reference TRBV30 and TRBJ2-2): SQTIHQWPATLVQPVGSPLSLECTVEGTSNPNLYWYRQAAGRGLQLLFYSVGIGQISSEVPQNLSASRPQDRQFILSSKKLLLSDSGFYLCAWSVSRTGGPGELFFGEGSRLTVL.

This chain links TRBV11-2 with TRBJ2-1; weak D call: TRBD2 (7 bases). Germline CDR1 SGHAT, CDR2 FQNNGV. The CDR3 is 16 residues long. Trimming pared 2 bases from V and 7 bases from J, leaving 18 bases between. The CDR3 DNA sequence: TGTGCCAGCAGCTTACGACTCGGAAGGGGGGGGAATGAGCAGTTCTTC. The encoded protein is CASSLRLGRGGNEQFF.

CDR3 sequence: CAISLGGLAGGKETQYF. CDR3 DNA sequence: TGTGCCATCAGTCTGGGGGGACTAGCGGGAGGGAAAGAGACCCAGTACTTC. The rearrangement joins TRBV10-3 to TRBJ2-5; 16 bases are shared with TRBD2. The V gene end was trimmed by 5 bases and the J gene end by 3 bases; junction bases not matched to a gene: 6. Germline V gene sequence: CDR1 ENHRY, CDR2 SYGVKD. The CDR3 is 17 residues long.

The chain couples TRBV6-4 to TRBJ2-5, with 8 positions matching TRBD2. After removal of 3 bases from V and 7 bases from J, the junction contained 4 bases not matched to a gene. The CDR3 is 13 residues long. The V gene's germline CDR1 is MRHNA and CDR2 SNTAGT. CDR3: CASSEREGGTQYF. As DNA, the CDR3 is TGTGCCAGCAGTGAACGGGAGGGCGGGACCCAGTACTTC.

By sample fraction, this clone is medium-sized. This sequence joins TRBV7-2 and TRBJ1-2; TRBD1 matches 8 bases. CDR3 length equals 15 residues. Germline V gene lookup returns CDR1 SGHTA and CDR2 FQGNSA. Trimming at V came to 5 bases and at J to 4 bases, leaving 9 bases not matched to a gene. In DNA form, the CDR3 reads TGTGCCAGCAGCGTCTCCGGGACAGGATCCTATGGCTACACCTTC. It encodes CASSVSGTGSYGYTF.